This T cell receptor beta chain was recovered during a study of T-cell memory formation after mild COVID-19 (dated by TCRdb to 2020 to 2023). With respect to the entire study: Most TCR sequence clusters were specific to one of the two donors. Longitudinal TCRalpha and TCRbeta repertoire sequencing tracked T-cell clones expanding and contracting after mild COVID-19 in a couple of donors. Two young, previously healthy adult volunteers, one female and one male, were included in the cohort. Results and caveats for the whole study, not just this receptor: Some responding clones were detected in pre-infection memory, which suggested that pre-existing cross-reactive memory T cells had joined the SARS-CoV-2 response. The study covered only a couple of mild cases, and larger cohorts including severe cases with pre-infection samples were considered necessary. From day 15 to 85, contracting clones showed balanced CD4/CD8 phenotypes, whereas a second wave of clones that expanded from day 15 to 37 leaned towards CD4+. SARS-CoV-2 specificity was not confirmed for the second-wave clones peaking on day 37. Contracting CD4+ clones were located mainly in the CM and EM memory subsets, whereas CD8+ clones were found to be enriched in EMRA.

PBMCs were isolated by Ficoll-Paque density gradient centrifugation. On this clonotype itself: Its cognate antigen has yet to be identified. Base quality data are lacking; no much larger clone is found one base away.

Sequencing was performed on an Illumina NovaSeq 6000. cDNA libraries for TCRalpha and TCRbeta were prepared by 5'RACE using constant-segment primers, with sample barcodes and unique molecular identifiers added. RNA was extracted from every sample with Trizol reagent. Library amplification was performed in two PCR steps, and a second sample barcode and Illumina TruSeq adapters were introduced in the second step. Sequencing of the libraries was done on an Illumina NovaSeq, producing 2 x 150 bp paired-end reads. Per the authors' processing: Demultiplexing of reads and collapsing into UMI-guided consensus sequences were performed with migec v1.2.7. With mixcr v2.1.11, UMI consensuses were aligned to TRA and TRB V and J templates and assembled into clonotypes. A clonotype was counted as expanded or contracted only when both edgeR and NoisET called the clonotype significant, with the noise models trained on biological replicates. For edgeR calls, a false discovery rate-adjusted p below 0.01 and a log2 fold-change threshold of 1 were applied. PCA with hierarchical clustering of max-normalized trajectories of the 1000 most abundant clonotypes was used as exploratory dynamics analysis. Separately sequenced CD4+ and CD8+ repertoires were used to assign the CD4 or CD8 phenotype of responding clones. TCRdb itself trimmed the public reads at Q25 with fastp, ran MiXCR and retained productive beta chains. Rows merge per CDR3 protein into single entries with the most common DNA and genes. Here the V and J calls rest on TCRdb's processing, not on the authors' analysis. A total of fewer than 400,000 distinct CDR3 sequences appear in this sample, over 10% of them only once. The top ten hold over 20% of the sample.

From the cysteine through the phenylalanine, the CDR3 covers 16 amino acids. Just the 48-base CDR3 DNA is kept, in frame starting at base 1. CDR1 and CDR2, looked up from the germline V gene, are SGHRS and YFSETQ. Trimming costs V 1 base and J 0 bases, and their ends lie 11 bases apart. The sample taken for sequencing was PBMCs or a T cell subset sorted from them (not recorded which). The clonotype originates from a man between 18 and 35 years old who had mild COVID-19 (a few samples of this study predate the infection). The sample titles of this study are shuffled in the database, so cell type and time point are left out; the donor was told from shared clones. The chain links TRBV5-1 with TRBJ2-4, with the D segment identity uncertain. The CDR3 reads as follows: CASSLYVVGAKNIQYF. The nucleotide sequence is TGCGCCAGCAGCTTGTATGTAGTCGGAGCCAAAAACATTCAGTACTTC.